Listed here are 25 T cell receptor beta chains from one sample, sequenced in a study of identical twins. TCRdb passed the 5' RACE reads through MiXCR, listing each CDR3 protein once. The sample comprises around 240,000 distinct CDR3 sequences, under 12% of which are singletons, and 10% rests with the top ten. The material sequenced was memory T cells sorted from blood. The origin of the receptors is a man aged 45 to 65 in good health.

This clonotype occurred many times. V and J are TRBV5-1 and TRBJ2-3, with D possibly being TRBD1 or TRBD2 (6 bases each). This CDR3 is built from 20 residues. The germline V gene has CDR1 SGHRS and CDR2 YFSETQ. V dropped 4 bases and J dropped 4 bases, with 31 bases sitting between them. CDR3 nucleotides: TGCGCCAGCAGCGAGGGGACAATTCCCCCATGGGCGGGATACTCAGATACGCAGTATTTT. Translating gives CASSEGTIPPWAGYSDTQYF.

The chain uses TRBV20-1 and TRBJ2-1, with a possible D match to TRBD2 (5 bases). The CDR3 loop spans 15 amino acids. The germline V and J ends were trimmed by 6 bases and 9 bases, with 24 bases remaining between them. Looked up from germline, CDR1 is DFQATT and CDR2 is SNEGSKA (reference sequence). The CDR3 nucleotides read TGCAGTGCCAGTCAAGGACCTCACGGGGTGGGTGAGCAGTTCTTC. Amino acid sequence: CSASQGPHGVGEQFF.

V usage is TRBV14 and J usage is TRBJ2-2; the D gene is possibly TRBD2 (6 bases). The CDR3 runs 14 residues. The germline gives CDR1 SGHDN, CDR2 FVKESK. Deletions cut 4 bases from V and 6 bases from J, with 12 bases between. The CDR3 nucleotides read TGTGCCAGCAGCCTACTACGGGGGTCCGGGGAGCTGTTTTTT. It yields the protein CASSLLRGSGELFF.

This clonotype came up many times. The chain carries TRBV7-8 and TRBJ2-1; 7 bases are shared with TRBD1. V shed 5 bases and J 2 bases; nucleotides not matched to a gene: 6. Germline V gene lookup returns CDR1 SGHVS and CDR2 FQNEAQ. The length of the CDR3 is 15 residues. The CDR3 region is CASSPRDRAYNEQFF. CDR3 DNA sequence: TGTGCCAGCAGCCCACGGGACAGAGCCTACAATGAGCAGTTCTTC.

CDR3 sequence: CASSVGLGRRDQSGANVLTF. Here the CDR3 DNA reads TGTGCCAGCAGCGTAGGTCTGGGGCGCAGGGACCAGTCTGGGGCCAACGTCCTGACTTTC. The chain combines TRBV9 with TRBJ2-6; D assignment may be TRBD1 or TRBD2 (5 bases each). The ends were cut back, 0 bases at V and 1 base at J, with 20 bases in the middle. Germline V gene sequence: CDR1 SGDLS, CDR2 YYNGEE. The CDR3 sequence is 20 residues long.

This clonotype was counted between two and nine times. V is TRBV12-3 or TRBV12-4 and J is TRBJ2-2; D unclear. This CDR3 is 13 amino acids long. The V and J ends lost 7 bases and 2 bases respectively, with 8 bases between them. The CDR3 spells CASTSDNTGELFF. In nucleotides, the CDR3 is TGTGCCAGCACTTCGGATAACACCGGGGAGCTGTTTTTT.

This clonotype was seen many times. V usage is TRBV12-3 or TRBV12-4 and J usage is TRBJ2-1; possibly TRBD1 or TRBD2 for D (5 bases each). The CDR3 extends over 16 amino acids. Trimming cost V 7 bases and J 2 bases, with 18 bases left between them. The CDR3 sequence: CASTPMGVVPYNEQFF. The CDR3 DNA reads as TGTGCCAGCACTCCGATGGGGGTGGTTCCCTACAATGAGCAGTTCTTC.

At least ten counts were recorded for this clonotype. The J gene is TRBJ1-2, the V gene TRBV20-1; 8 nucleotides line up with TRBD1. The germline CDR1 and CDR2 sequences are DFQATT and SNEGSKA (reference sequence). The CDR3 contains 13 residues. V lost 4 bases to trimming and J lost 6 bases; unmatched junction nucleotides: 7. CDR3 nucleotides: TGCAGTGCTATGGGCCAGGGGGCCGATGGCTACACCTTC. This gives the protein CSAMGQGADGYTF.

This clonotype was recorded many times. The chain combines TRBV5-6 with TRBJ2-3; D is possibly TRBD2 (5 bases). The CDR3 runs 15 residues. Germline V CDR1 and CDR2: SGHDT, YYEEEE. The germline V and J ends were trimmed by 0 bases and 6 bases, with 14 bases remaining between them. The CDR3 nucleotides read TGTGCCAGCAGCTTGGAAATATCATCGGGGGATACGCAGTATTTT. Translating gives CASSLEISSGDTQYF.

The CDR3 sequence: CASSLGAGGSQETQYF. CDR3 coding DNA: TGCGCCAGCAGCTTGGGAGCGGGAGGATCACAAGAGACCCAGTACTTC. The chain recombines TRBV5-1 with TRBJ2-5, with 9 bases that match TRBD2. V lost 0 bases to trimming and J lost 2 bases; unmatched junction nucleotides: 5. CDR3 length: 16 amino acids. CDR1 is SGHRS and CDR2 is YFSETQ in the germline V gene.

This clonotype has a handful of counts. The chain has TRBV27 and TRBJ2-1, with 10 bases matching TRBD2. This CDR3 has 12 amino acids. The germline V gene has CDR1 MNHEY and CDR2 SMNVEV (reference sequence). CDR3 coding DNA: TGTTCTAGCGGGAGCTCCTACAATGAGCAGTTCTTC. It encodes CSSGSSYNEQFF.

CDR3 sequence reads: CASSGQASYEQYF. The CDR3 region has the DNA TGTGCCAGTAGCGGACAGGCCTCCTACGAGCAGTACTTC. The chain recombines TRBV19 with TRBJ2-7, with 7 nucleotides matching TRBD1. CDR1 is LNHDA, CDR2 SQIVND, per germline (reference sequence). J gave up 0 bases and V 6 bases, and 2 bases lay outside the gene matches. This CDR3 spans 13 amino acids.

This clonotype has a count of ten or more. The gene calls are TRBV5-1 and TRBJ1-1, with 9 bases aligning to TRBD1. This CDR3 is built from 13 residues. From germline, CDR1 is SGHRS and CDR2 YFSETQ. The J segment lost 10 bases and the V segment lost 2 bases, leaving 6 bases of the junction unmatched. This chain's CDR3 is CASSFSDRGAAFF. The CDR3 region has the DNA TGCGCCAGCAGCTTCTCGGACAGGGGAGCAGCTTTCTTT.

There are many counts of this clonotype. DNA for the CDR3: TGTGCCAGCAGGGGCGGAAGAAGACAGAACGGGTCCTACGAGCAGTACTTC. Translating gives CASRGGRRQNGSYEQYF. This rearrangement joins TRBV12-3 or TRBV12-4 to TRBJ2-7, with a tentative D call TRBD1 (5 bases). This CDR3 is built from 17 residues. The V and J ends lost 6 bases and 1 base respectively, with 22 bases between them.

The chain uses TRBV19 and TRBJ2-6; TRBD1 agrees at 8 bases. Losses at the gene ends were 8 bases for V and 0 bases for J; bases not matched to a gene: 6. Germline values: CDR1 LNHDA, CDR2 SQIVND (reference sequence). This CDR3 is 16 amino acids long. The CDR3 spells CASGRTGSSGANVLTF. The CDR3, as DNA: TGTGCCAGTGGTAGGACAGGGAGCTCTGGGGCCAACGTCCTGACTTTC.

This clonotype has ten or more counts. The V call is TRBV4-3, the J call TRBJ2-5; 13 bases agree with TRBD2. The CDR3 is 16 residues long. Germline V lookup: CDR1 LGHNA, CDR2 YSLEER. With 3 bases clipped from V and 5 bases from J, the junction kept 6 bases outside the gene matches. CDR3 DNA: TGCGCCAGCAGCCAGGATCCGGGACTAGCGGGGGAGACCCAGTACTTC. It translates to CASSQDPGLAGETQYF.

In its sample, this clonotype was seen a few times. The chain employs TRBV15 and TRBJ1-5; D is undetermined. With 0 bases removed from V and 5 bases from J, the gap between germline ends came to 5 bases. CDR3 size: 13 residues. Germline V gene data show CDR1 as LNHNV and CDR2 as YYDKDF (reference sequence). CDR3 in DNA: TGTGCCACCAGCAGAGAAATCCATCAGCCCCAGCATTTT. Translated: CATSREIHQPQHF.

In its sample, this clonotype was seen many times. V and J are TRBV12-3 or TRBV12-4 and TRBJ2-7; D remains unclear. Trimming cost V 5 bases and J 6 bases, with 8 bases left between them. This CDR3 comprises 11 residues. The CDR3 DNA follows: TGTGCCAGCAGTCGTGTGGGCGAGCAGTACTTC. It translates to CASSRVGEQYF.

This clonotype was seen ten or more times. This chain connects TRBV2 to TRBJ1-2; D uncertain. V was cut by 3 bases and J by 6 bases, with 11 bases left in between. CDR3 length equals 13 residues. Germline V gene sequence: CDR1 SNHLY, CDR2 FYNNEI. The CDR3 region has the DNA TGTGCCAGCAGTGAGGGATTACTCCATGGCTACACCTTC. Protein sequence: CASSEGLLHGYTF.

This clonotype was detected many times. The chain recombines TRBV29-1 with TRBJ2-3; possibly TRBD1 for D (5 bases). Between the trimmed V and J ends, which lost 5 bases and 1 base, there was a span of 10 bases. The length of the CDR3 is 13 residues. In germline, CDR1 is SQVTM, CDR2 ANQGSEA. The CDR3 bases are TGCAGCGTTCGGCAGGGCGGCACAGATACGCAGTATTTT. Translating gives CSVRQGGTDTQYF.

This clonotype appeared many times. The gene calls are TRBV6-2 or TRBV6-3 and TRBJ2-3, with D tentatively TRBD2 (7 bases). V lost 11 bases and J 3 bases, leaving 15 bases between the germline ends. The CDR3 sequence is 13 residues long. Germline V CDR1 and CDR2: MNHEY, SVGEGT. CDR3 protein: CAGRRGGTDTQYF. CDR3 sequence (DNA): TGTGCCGGTAGGAGGGGGGGTACAGATACGCAGTATTTT.

There are a few counts of this clonotype. Relative to the germline gene, one junction end is altered; a read error may explain this. This chain connects TRBV7-8 to TRBJ1-1; D ambiguous. CDR3 length equals 14 residues. CDR1 is SGHVS and CDR2 is FQNEAQ in the germline V gene. CDR3 nucleotides: TGTGCCAGCAGCCTAGCCTGGGCGAACACTGAAGCTTTCTTT. This gives the protein CASSLAWANTEAFF.

Many counts were recorded for this clonotype. The chain links TRBV19 to TRBJ1-5, with 8 nucleotides matching TRBD1. The germline V gene encodes CDR1 LNHDA and CDR2 SQIVND (reference sequence). V shed 6 bases and J 2 bases; nucleotides not matched to a gene: 3. The CDR3 extends over 14 amino acids. The CDR3 spells CASRGQGGNQPQHF. The CDR3 DNA is TGTGCCAGTAGAGGACAGGGAGGCAATCAGCCCCAGCATTTT.

At least ten counts were recorded for this clonotype. The CDR3 loop is CASSPTDRARPQETQYF. The CDR3 bases are TGTGCCAGCTCACCAACCGACAGGGCGAGACCCCAAGAGACCCAGTACTTC. J is TRBJ2-5 and V is TRBV18, with 7 positions matching TRBD1. Germline V lookup: CDR1 KGHSH, CDR2 LQKENI. CDR3 size: 17 residues. V was pared by 2 bases and J by 1 base, with 10 bases of the junction left unmatched.

As concerns this clonotype: Likely a read error: the CDR3 ends without its conserved phenylalanine or tryptophan. Because the CDR3's place on the DNA is in doubt, the DNA is left out and the CDR3 is given as listed by TCRdb. V is TRBV12-3 or TRBV12-4 and J is TRBJ1-2; whether TRBD1, the table's D call, matches the DNA was not checked. 15 amino acids form the CDR3, both terminal residues included. CDR3 residues: CASSPQGTGNYGYPY.